Listed below are T cell receptor beta chains from one sample, sequenced in a study of CD8 T cells in ankylosing spondylitis. One entry per CDR3 protein, called by TCRdb with MiXCR from the 5' RACE reads. The data show 700,000 to 850,000 distinct CDR3 sequences, with 12% seen just once and less than 0.65% held by the top ten. Sequencing used blood, either unsorted or a sorted T cell fraction (not recorded which). The receptor set was obtained from a male donor with ankylosing spondylitis. Both conserved end residues are part of each CDR3. Each record gives: J gene, clone size, D gene, V gene, CDR3 DNA, CDR3 protein. A D gene is named only where the DNA matches it firmly. Clone size is not always given. Where it is, it says once, few, many or a class for expanded clones.

J gene: TRBJ1-2
clone size: NA
D gene: NA
V gene: TRBV5-6
CDR3 DNA: TGTGCCAGCAGCTTTGGTGCGGGGGAGAACTATGGCTACACCTTC
CDR3 protein: CASSFGAGENYGYTF

J gene: TRBJ2-2
clone size: NA
D gene: NA
V gene: TRBV20-1
CDR3 DNA: TGCAGTGCTACAATTCATGGCACCGGGGAGCTGTTTTTT
CDR3 protein: CSATIHGTGELFF

J gene: TRBJ2-3
clone size: few
D gene: TRBD2
V gene: TRBV3-1
CDR3 DNA: TGTGCCAGCAGCCAAGCTTCTACTAGCGCCCTGGGAGATACGCAGTATTTT
CDR3 protein: CASSQASTSALGDTQYF

J gene: TRBJ1-2
clone size: many
D gene: NA
V gene: TRBV5-1
CDR3 DNA: TGCGCCAGCAGCATTAAGACAGCCCGGGACTATGGCTACACCTTC
CDR3 protein: CASSIKTARDYGYTF

J gene: TRBJ2-7
clone size: NA
D gene: NA
V gene: TRBV20-1
CDR3 DNA: TGCAGTGCTGGGCCCCTCTCCTACGAGCAGTACTTC
CDR3 protein: CSAGPLSYEQYF

J gene: TRBJ1-6
clone size: few
D gene: NA
V gene: TRBV6-1
CDR3 DNA: TGTGCCAGCAGCCACTTAGACGGTTCCGAATCACCCCTCCACTTT
CDR3 protein: CASSHLDGSESPLHF

J gene: TRBJ2-3
clone size: few
D gene: TRBD2
V gene: TRBV7-2
CDR3 DNA: TGTGCCAGCAGCTTAAAGAGGAGCGGGGGTCTAGGGGATACGCAGTATTTT
CDR3 protein: CASSLKRSGGLGDTQYF

J gene: TRBJ2-1
clone size: few
D gene: NA
V gene: TRBV20-1
CDR3 DNA: TGCAGTGTCCAGCTAGTTTCATGGGGTGAGCAGTTCTTC
CDR3 protein: CSVQLVSWGEQFF

J gene: TRBJ2-1
clone size: few
D gene: TRBD1
V gene: TRBV7-2
CDR3 DNA: TGTGCCAGCAGCCGTAACAGGGGCAATGAGCAGTTCTTC
CDR3 protein: CASSRNRGNEQFF

J gene: TRBJ2-1
clone size: NA
D gene: NA
V gene: TRBV15
CDR3 DNA: TGTGCCACCAGCAGGGCCAGGGGCAGCTCCTACAATGAGCAGTTCTTC
CDR3 protein: CATSRARGSSYNEQFF

J gene: TRBJ1-5
clone size: NA
D gene: NA
V gene: TRBV20-1
CDR3 DNA: TGCAGTGCTACCCCCGGGGGTCAGCCCCAGCATTTT
CDR3 protein: CSATPGGQPQHF

J gene: TRBJ2-1
clone size: few
D gene: TRBD2
V gene: TRBV10-3
CDR3 DNA: TGTGCCATCAAGGGGACTAGCGGGGCCAATGAGCAGTTCTTC
CDR3 protein: CAIKGTSGANEQFF

J gene: TRBJ1-6
clone size: NA
D gene: TRBD1
V gene: TRBV5-1
CDR3 DNA: TGCGCCAGCAGCTGGGACAGGCGGTCCCTCCACTTT
CDR3 protein: CASSWDRRSLHF

J gene: TRBJ2-1
clone size: many
D gene: NA
V gene: TRBV29-1
CDR3 DNA: TGCAGCGTGGTGGTGGGGGAACCCTACAATGAGCAGTTCTTC
CDR3 protein: CSVVVGEPYNEQFF

J gene: TRBJ2-3
clone size: many
D gene: NA
V gene: TRBV20-1
CDR3 DNA: TGCAGTGCTTCGACAGATAGCTTCACAGATACGCAGTATTTT
CDR3 protein: CSASTDSFTDTQYF

J gene: TRBJ1-1
clone size: few
D gene: NA
V gene: TRBV7-2
CDR3 DNA: TGTGCCAGCAGCTTAGGACAATCAGGGGAAGCTTTCTTT
CDR3 protein: CASSLGQSGEAFF

J gene: TRBJ2-7
clone size: NA
D gene: NA
V gene: TRBV24-1
CDR3 DNA: TGTGCCCACCGGGGAGGTCACTCCTACGAGCAGTACTTC
CDR3 protein: CAHRGGHSYEQYF

J gene: TRBJ2-3
clone size: many
D gene: NA
V gene: TRBV6-1
CDR3 DNA: TGTGCCAGCAGTGCCCTTTATACGCAGTATTTT
CDR3 protein: CASSALYTQYF

J gene: TRBJ1-4
clone size: NA
D gene: NA
V gene: TRBV4-1
CDR3 DNA: TGCGCCAGCAGCCAATCCGGGCTTAATGAAAAACTGTTTTTT
CDR3 protein: CASSQSGLNEKLFF

J gene: TRBJ2-5
clone size: NA
D gene: TRBD2
V gene: TRBV18
CDR3 DNA: TGTGCCAGCTCACGCGTTCCGGGACTAGCGGGAGCCCTGGGAGAGACCCAGTACTTC
CDR3 protein: CASSRVPGLAGALGETQYF

J gene: TRBJ2-7
clone size: few
D gene: NA
V gene: TRBV6-2/TRBV6-3
CDR3 DNA: TGTGCCAGCAGCCCAGGCTATCACGAGCAGTACTTC
CDR3 protein: CASSPGYHEQYF

J gene: TRBJ2-1
clone size: few
D gene: TRBD2
V gene: TRBV7-9
CDR3 DNA: TGTGCCAGCAGGGGGGTCCTAGCGGATTACAATGAGCAGTTCTTC
CDR3 protein: CASRGVLADYNEQFF

J gene: TRBJ2-1
clone size: NA
D gene: NA
V gene: TRBV5-1
CDR3 DNA: TGCGCCAGCAGCTTGGCCTCATCCCAAGAATTTTTCTTC
CDR3 protein: CASSLASSQEFFF

J gene: TRBJ1-1
clone size: NA
D gene: NA
V gene: TRBV4-3
CDR3 DNA: TGCGCCAGCAGTCAGAACCCCCTCCTGAACACTGAAGCTTTCTTT
CDR3 protein: CASSQNPLLNTEAFF

J gene: TRBJ2-2
clone size: few
D gene: NA
V gene: TRBV2
CDR3 DNA: TGTGCCAGCATCACGGTGATGGGCGGGGAGCTGTTTTTT
CDR3 protein: CASITVMGGELFF

J gene: TRBJ2-7
clone size: many
D gene: TRBD1
V gene: TRBV20-1
CDR3 DNA: TGCAGTGCTACCCGACAGGGGTCTTACTACGAGCAGTACTTC
CDR3 protein: CSATRQGSYYEQYF

J gene: TRBJ2-5
clone size: few
D gene: TRBD2
V gene: TRBV4-3
CDR3 DNA: TGCGCCAGCAGCCAGGACGAAAACAGTAGCGGGGGATTACACTTC
CDR3 protein: CASSQDENSSGGLHF

J gene: TRBJ2-1
clone size: NA
D gene: NA
V gene: TRBV24-1
CDR3 DNA: TGTGCCACCAGTGAATCTGACCGGCCAAATGAGCAGTTCTTC
CDR3 protein: CATSESDRPNEQFF

J gene: TRBJ1-1
clone size: few
D gene: NA
V gene: TRBV20-1
CDR3 DNA: TGCAGTGCTAGAGTAGGGGGGAGCACTGAAGCTTTCTTT
CDR3 protein: CSARVGGSTEAFF

J gene: TRBJ2-3
clone size: few
D gene: NA
V gene: TRBV7-2
CDR3 DNA: TGTGCCAGCAGCTTGCGGGCTAGGGGCACAGATACGCAGTATTTT
CDR3 protein: CASSLRARGTDTQYF

J gene: TRBJ2-1
clone size: NA
D gene: NA
V gene: TRBV29-1
CDR3 DNA: TGCAGCGTTGAAGGGGGACGCTCCTACAATGAGCAGTTCTTC
CDR3 protein: CSVEGGRSYNEQFF

J gene: TRBJ2-7
clone size: many
D gene: NA
V gene: TRBV15
CDR3 DNA: TGTGCCACCAGCAGAGGTGGGGTCGAGCAGTACTTC
CDR3 protein: CATSRGGVEQYF

J gene: TRBJ1-5
clone size: NA
D gene: NA
V gene: TRBV6-1
CDR3 DNA: TGTGCCAGCAGTGGCAGCCTCCGCAATCAGCCCCAGCATTTT
CDR3 protein: CASSGSLRNQPQHF

J gene: TRBJ1-1
clone size: many
D gene: NA
V gene: TRBV7-9
CDR3 DNA: TGTGCCAGCAGCTCATTTCAGGGGACTGAAGCTTTCTTT
CDR3 protein: CASSSFQGTEAFF

J gene: TRBJ2-1
clone size: NA
D gene: NA
V gene: TRBV27
CDR3 DNA: TGTGCCAGCAGTTTATCTCGTTGGGGGGGGCAACAGGACAATGAGCAGTTCTTC
CDR3 protein: CASSLSRWGGQQDNEQFF

J gene: TRBJ2-4
clone size: few
D gene: NA
V gene: TRBV11-2
CDR3 DNA: TGTGCCAGCACCCCTAGGGGGGCCCAAAGGAAAAACATTCAGTACTTC
CDR3 protein: CASTPRGAQRKNIQYF

J gene: TRBJ2-2
clone size: NA
D gene: NA
V gene: TRBV4-2
CDR3 DNA: TGTGCCAGCAGCCAAGAAGGTTCGACCCTCACCACCGGGGAGCTGTTTTTT
CDR3 protein: CASSQEGSTLTTGELFF

J gene: TRBJ2-3
clone size: NA
D gene: NA
V gene: TRBV6-2/TRBV6-3
CDR3 DNA: TGTGCCAGCAGTTACTCCAGGGCCGGGGCCGCCACAGATACGCAGTATTTT
CDR3 protein: CASSYSRAGAATDTQYF

J gene: TRBJ2-7
clone size: few
D gene: TRBD1
V gene: TRBV6-2/TRBV6-3
CDR3 DNA: TGTGCCAGCAGCCTGCGGACAGGAGCCAGGGATGAGCAGTACTTC
CDR3 protein: CASSLRTGARDEQYF

J gene: TRBJ2-3
clone size: few
D gene: TRBD1
V gene: TRBV5-1
CDR3 DNA: TGCGCCAGCACCCTTGGGACAGGGGGACTAACAGATACGCAGTATTTT
CDR3 protein: CASTLGTGGLTDTQYF

J gene: TRBJ1-3
clone size: NA
D gene: NA
V gene: TRBV5-1
CDR3 DNA: TGCGCCAGCAGCTTGTCGGGTTCTGGAAACACCATATATTTT
CDR3 protein: CASSLSGSGNTIYF

J gene: TRBJ2-3
clone size: few
D gene: NA
V gene: TRBV7-2
CDR3 DNA: TGTGCCAGCAGCAGGGGGGGGCGTGTAGATACGCAGTATTTT
CDR3 protein: CASSRGGRVDTQYF

J gene: TRBJ2-5
clone size: NA
D gene: TRBD2
V gene: TRBV5-1
CDR3 DNA: TGCGCCAGCAGCTTCCTTAGCGGGGGAAATCAAGAGACCCAGTACTTC
CDR3 protein: CASSFLSGGNQETQYF

J gene: TRBJ2-2
clone size: NA
D gene: NA
V gene: TRBV7-9
CDR3 DNA: TGTGCCAGCAGCTCCGGACTCCCTTACACCGGGGAGCTGTTTTTT
CDR3 protein: CASSSGLPYTGELFF

J gene: TRBJ2-4
clone size: many
D gene: NA
V gene: TRBV7-2
CDR3 DNA: TGTGCCAGCAGCTTTCCGGAGACTTTTCTAGCCAAAAACATTCAGTACTTC
CDR3 protein: CASSFPETFLAKNIQYF

J gene: TRBJ1-2
clone size: NA
D gene: NA
V gene: TRBV20-1
CDR3 DNA: TGCAGTGCTAGAGATATTCAGGGCTACACCTTC
CDR3 protein: CSARDIQGYTF

J gene: TRBJ1-4
clone size: few
D gene: NA
V gene: TRBV7-2
CDR3 DNA: TGTGCCAGCAGCTCGACTCTGGCAGCTGAAAAACTGTTTTTT
CDR3 protein: CASSSTLAAEKLFF

J gene: TRBJ2-3
clone size: NA
D gene: NA
V gene: TRBV28
CDR3 DNA: TGTGCCAGCAGTTCCGTAGCGACAGATACGCAGTATTTT
CDR3 protein: CASSSVATDTQYF

J gene: TRBJ2-7
clone size: few
D gene: NA
V gene: TRBV20-1
CDR3 DNA: TGCAGTGCTTGCCGGGACACGACCTACGAGCAGTACTTC
CDR3 protein: CSACRDTTYEQYF

J gene: TRBJ1-1
clone size: few
D gene: TRBD1
V gene: TRBV11-2
CDR3 DNA: TGTGCCAGCAGCCAGGGACAGGGAGGGAACACTGAAGCTTTCTTT
CDR3 protein: CASSQGQGGNTEAFF

J gene: TRBJ1-1
clone size: many
D gene: NA
V gene: TRBV29-1
CDR3 DNA: TGCAGCGTTGATTGGCAGGGGAACACTGAAGCTTTCTTT
CDR3 protein: CSVDWQGNTEAFF

J gene: TRBJ2-7
clone size: many
D gene: NA
V gene: TRBV28
CDR3 DNA: TGTGCCAGCAGTCCTAAACGGAACGAGCAGTACTTC
CDR3 protein: CASSPKRNEQYF

J gene: TRBJ2-5
clone size: many
D gene: NA
V gene: TRBV29-1
CDR3 DNA: TGCAGCGTTGAGCCAGGGGTAGGGACCCAGTACTTC
CDR3 protein: CSVEPGVGTQYF

J gene: TRBJ1-1
clone size: few
D gene: NA
V gene: TRBV18
CDR3 DNA: TGTGCCAGCTCACCACCGCACGTAAGGAACACTGAAGCTTTCTTT
CDR3 protein: CASSPPHVRNTEAFF

J gene: TRBJ1-1
clone size: many
D gene: NA
V gene: TRBV20-1
CDR3 DNA: TGCAGTGCTAGCCGGGACACAAACACTGAAGCTTTCTTT
CDR3 protein: CSASRDTNTEAFF

J gene: TRBJ2-1
clone size: few
D gene: NA
V gene: TRBV7-2
CDR3 DNA: TGTGCCAGCAGCTTAAGGGGGATTAATGTATACAATGAGCAGTTCTTC
CDR3 protein: CASSLRGINVYNEQFF

J gene: TRBJ2-1
clone size: NA
D gene: NA
V gene: TRBV11-3
CDR3 DNA: TGTGCCAGCAGCTTACAGGGGGGAGCGGGGGTTCACAATGAGCAGTTCTTC
CDR3 protein: CASSLQGGAGVHNEQFF

J gene: TRBJ1-1
clone size: NA
D gene: TRBD1
V gene: TRBV7-9
CDR3 DNA: TGTGCCAGCAGCCACCGGGACAGCAGGGGAACTTTCTTT
CDR3 protein: CASSHRDSRGTFF

J gene: TRBJ1-2
clone size: few
D gene: TRBD1
V gene: TRBV7-2
CDR3 DNA: TGTGCCAGCAGCCACGGACAGGGGGCTAACTATGGCTACACCTTC
CDR3 protein: CASSHGQGANYGYTF

J gene: TRBJ2-1
clone size: NA
D gene: TRBD2
V gene: TRBV15
CDR3 DNA: TGTGCCACCAAAGGACTAGTTCAGTACAATGAGCAGTTCTTC
CDR3 protein: CATKGLVQYNEQFF